This T cell receptor (beta chain) is from a study of T cell repertoires in cytomegalovirus infection. As for the study in general: A matching HLA type, together with CMV infection, was signaled by public TCR beta signatures.

Germline values: CDR1 MNHEY, CDR2 SVGEGT. CDR3 length: 12 residues. V lost 6 bases and J lost 1, with 6 bases in between. This clonotype was observed a few times. Its antigen is unknown. TCRdb reprocessed the reads with MiXCR, giving one entry per CDR3 protein. The sample lists roughly 300,000 distinct CDR3 sequences; more than 9% were seen once. Study-wide points: Public TCR beta family frequency separated CMV-and-HLA carriers, including in an independent cohort. Dominating the ex vivo response were TCR beta clonotypes that were CMV-specific and HLA-C-restricted.

What was sequenced was PBMCs. J is TRBJ1-1 and V is TRBV6-2 or TRBV6-3; no definite D call. The sequence came from a human donor in good health (CMV status not recorded). Some clones in this sample may be carry-over from other donors' samples. The CDR3 protein is CASREGNTEAFF. CDR3 nucleotides: TGTGCCAGCAGGGAGGGGAACACTGAAGCTTTCTTT.